This T cell receptor (beta chain) was documented in a study of shared clonotypes between healthy human individuals. The protocol was immunoSEQ multiplex PCR, while the TCRdb copy is restricted to in-frame clones and leaves out a portion. Of hundreds of thousands of clones in the sample, approximately 77% were seen once. With unsorted samples, genomic DNA was obtained from tens of millions of PBMCs. CDR1 is MNHEY and CDR2 is SMNVEV in the germline V gene (reference sequence). CDR3 size: 15 residues. On this clone: What it binds is unknown.

Broader study findings: Tissue TCR repertoires likely differ from these blood-only repertoires.

The TCR originated in a middle-aged woman in good health. Some clones in this sample may be carry-over from other donors' samples. The V and J genes are TRBV27 and TRBJ2-5; 9 bases are a match to TRBD2. The J call may be faulty, since TRBJ2-7 better matches the DNA end. The sample taken for sequencing was PBMCs. The CDR3 here is CASSSKGTSNYEQYF. The CDR3 nucleotides read TGTGCCAGCAGTTCCAAAGGGACTAGCAACTACGAGCAGTACTTC.